This is a list of T cell receptor beta chains from one sample in a study of T-cell memory formation after mild COVID-19. TCRdb recomputed calls from the 5' RACE reads with MiXCR, one row per CDR3 protein. This sample has more than 110,000 distinct CDR3 sequences, with more than 13% found just once. Sequences were obtained from PBMCs or a T cell subset sorted from them (not recorded which). The origin of the receptors is an adult woman who had mild COVID-19 (a few samples of this study predate the infection). Cell type and time point are not known. The conserved cysteine and the conserved F or W are not part of the CDR3 here.

v_gene | CDR3aa
TRBV7-8 | ASSFNAESSTDTQY
TRBV12-3/TRBV12-4 | ASSPSVSDPYGQY
TRBV5-1 | ASSLESQGPYNEQF
TRBV6-4 | ASSAGDPTGELF
TRBV11-3 | ASSLDGATSTDTQY
TRBV9 | ASSVDLTANYGYT
TRBV6-5 | ASSSGISYEQY
TRBV12-5 | ASADSTYEQY
TRBV4-3 | ASSLRTGKNTEAF
TRBV20-1 | SAREGGPGAREQY
TRBV5-6 | ASSLCDRQGCQPQH
TRBV27 | ASSSGAEAF
TRBV12-5 | ASGLVATEAF
TRBV3-1 | ASSQVGVSLNTEAF
TRBV4-3 | ASRPGTGGSYEQY
TRBV4-3 | ASSQDSNRRSYEQY
TRBV7-9 | ASSLSDTEAF
TRBV7-7 | ASSLAWTGNNEQF
TRBV3-1 | ASSQIISGGGPPNEQF
TRBV6-4 | ASSDSWDSTEAF
TRBV2 | ARDPDRVTSPYGYT
TRBV7-9 | ASSLGLDDTGELF
TRBV6-5 | ASSYSGLGSEKLF
TRBV15 | ATSRDRQGHNEQF
TRBV15 | ATSRVQGSEKLF
TRBV4-3 | ASSPSPGQRSYEQY
TRBV28 | ASSTLRDATSGGGQETQY
TRBV10-2 | ASSFGVLGEKLF
TRBV7-3 | ASSSAGSTDTQY
TRBV27 | ASSFSGGGTEAF
TRBV18 | ASSPGRGATEAF
TRBV12-3/TRBV12-4 | ASSSLAAQRNEQF
TRBV6-2/TRBV6-3 | ASSLYGTSTEAF
TRBV12-3/TRBV12-4 | ASSSTGDLNTEAF
TRBV2 | ASIKGTRQETQY
TRBV7-2 | ASIGAGHPTSEQF
TRBV11-2 | ASSPRTGRSYNEQF
TRBV19 | ASSIWQGESNEQF
TRBV12-3/TRBV12-4 | ASSLSGNEQF
TRBV25-1 | ASSDFPGLPYEQY
TRBV7-6 | ASSATAGSSYNEQF
TRBV15 | ATSKARDSLYEQY
TRBV12-3/TRBV12-4 | ASSLWGLAAIYNEQF
TRBV4-2 | ASSQEYIDRVNEQF